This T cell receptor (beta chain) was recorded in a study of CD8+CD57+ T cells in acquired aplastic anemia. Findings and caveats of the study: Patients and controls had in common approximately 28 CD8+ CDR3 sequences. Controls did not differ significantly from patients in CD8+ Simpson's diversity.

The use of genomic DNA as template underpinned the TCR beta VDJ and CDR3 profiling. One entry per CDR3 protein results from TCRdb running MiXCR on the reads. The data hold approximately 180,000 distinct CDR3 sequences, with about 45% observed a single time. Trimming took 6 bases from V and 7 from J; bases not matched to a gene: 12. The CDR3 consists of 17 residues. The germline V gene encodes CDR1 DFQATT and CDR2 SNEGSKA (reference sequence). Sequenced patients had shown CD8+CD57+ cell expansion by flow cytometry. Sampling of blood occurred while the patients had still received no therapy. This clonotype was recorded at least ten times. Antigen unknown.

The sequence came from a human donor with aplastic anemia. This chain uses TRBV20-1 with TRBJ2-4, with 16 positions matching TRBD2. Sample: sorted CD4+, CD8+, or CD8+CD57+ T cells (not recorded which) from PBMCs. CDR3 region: CSAPGTSGGAKMNIQYF. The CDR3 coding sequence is TGCAGTGCCCCTGGGACTAGCGGGGGGGCGAAGATGAACATTCAGTACTTC.